The T cell receptor beta chain described here comes from a study of shared clonotypes between healthy human individuals. Libraries were prepared by immunoSEQ multiplex PCR; TCRdb keeps only in-frame clonotypes and omits some of them. The sample includes 950,000 to 1,100,000 clones, roughly 80% seen only once; the top ten take about 1.5%. The CDR3 covers 13 residues. Trimming took 5 bases from V and 1 from J, leaving 8 bases between them. The germline V gene has CDR1 SGHVS and CDR2 FQNEAQ. Worth noting for this clone: The antigen is undetermined.

Findings of the study overall: With a handful of donors compared, roughly 5% of naive CD4 clonotypes were shared.

This TCR was recovered from a man aged 18 to 30 in good health. The chain recombines TRBV7-8 with TRBJ1-1; maybe TRBD1 (6 bases). Material: memory CD4+ T cells sorted from blood. As for subset: CD45RA-negative fraction. The DNA of the CDR3 is TGTGCCAGCAGCAGACAGGAGAACACTGAAGCTTTCTTT. Its translation: CASSRQENTEAFF.